The clone carrying this T cell receptor beta chain was observed a single time. The data were obtained in a study of blood T cell repertoires in COVID-19. Across the whole study: Some COVID-19 samples were acute and others convalescent; all came from the United States, Italy and Spain.

Authors' processing steps: Using reference gene primer amplification, nucleated cell counts were estimated. This table comes from immunoSEQ multiplex PCR, and its TCRdb copy is limited to in-frame clones, with some not included. V and J calls plus clone size are reproduced from that table; the DNA served to infer D and trimming. Among nearly 70,000 clones listed, around 90% were seen once. The CDR3 length is 15 residues. The germline CDR1 and CDR2 sequences are MNHNS and SASEGT. The V and J ends lost 2 bases and 1 base, in that order; junction bases with no gene match: 2. Seattle patients were enrolled while actively infected and followed longitudinally.

The chain has TRBV6-1 and TRBJ1-3, with 7 bases lining up with TRBD1. The sequencing input was peripheral blood. The TCR comes from a man aged 40-49 years with COVID-19, enrolled during active disease. The CDR3 region is CASSEQTGSGNTIYF. DNA of the CDR3: TGTGCCAGCAGTGAACAGACAGGGTCTGGAAACACCATATATTTT.